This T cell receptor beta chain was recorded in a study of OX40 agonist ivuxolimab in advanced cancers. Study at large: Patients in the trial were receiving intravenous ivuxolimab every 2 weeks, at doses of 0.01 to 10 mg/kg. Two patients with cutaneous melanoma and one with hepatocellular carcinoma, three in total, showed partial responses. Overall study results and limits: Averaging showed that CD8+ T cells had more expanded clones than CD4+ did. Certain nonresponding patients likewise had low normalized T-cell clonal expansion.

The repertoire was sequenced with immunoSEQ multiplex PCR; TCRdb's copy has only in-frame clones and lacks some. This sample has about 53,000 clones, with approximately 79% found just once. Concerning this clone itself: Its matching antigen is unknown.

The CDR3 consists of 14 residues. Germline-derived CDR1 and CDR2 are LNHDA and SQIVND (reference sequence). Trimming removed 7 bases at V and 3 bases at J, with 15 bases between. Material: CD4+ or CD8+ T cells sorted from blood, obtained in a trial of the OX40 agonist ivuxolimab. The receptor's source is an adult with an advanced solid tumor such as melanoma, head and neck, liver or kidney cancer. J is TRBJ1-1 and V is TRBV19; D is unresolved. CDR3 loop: CASKLSGEHTEAFF. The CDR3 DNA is TGTGCCAGTAAGTTGAGTGGGGAGCACACTGAAGCTTTCTTT.